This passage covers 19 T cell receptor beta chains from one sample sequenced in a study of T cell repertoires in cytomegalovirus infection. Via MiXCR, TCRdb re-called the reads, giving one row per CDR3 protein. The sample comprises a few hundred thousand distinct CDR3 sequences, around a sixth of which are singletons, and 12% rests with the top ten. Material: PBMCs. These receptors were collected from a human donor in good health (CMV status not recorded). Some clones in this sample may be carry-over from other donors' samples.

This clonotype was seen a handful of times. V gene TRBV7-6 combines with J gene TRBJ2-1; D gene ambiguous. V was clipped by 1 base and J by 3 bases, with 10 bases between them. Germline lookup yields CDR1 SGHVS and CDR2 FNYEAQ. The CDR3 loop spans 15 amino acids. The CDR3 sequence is CASSLEAFIYNEQFF. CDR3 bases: TGTGCCAGCAGCTTAGAGGCTTTCATCTACAATGAGCAGTTCTTC.

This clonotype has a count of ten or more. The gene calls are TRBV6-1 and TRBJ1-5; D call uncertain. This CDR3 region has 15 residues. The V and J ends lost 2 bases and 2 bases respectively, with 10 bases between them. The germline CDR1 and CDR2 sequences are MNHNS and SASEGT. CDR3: CASSESSWGNQPQHF. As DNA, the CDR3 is TGTGCCAGCAGTGAATCTTCTTGGGGCAATCAGCCCCAGCATTTT.

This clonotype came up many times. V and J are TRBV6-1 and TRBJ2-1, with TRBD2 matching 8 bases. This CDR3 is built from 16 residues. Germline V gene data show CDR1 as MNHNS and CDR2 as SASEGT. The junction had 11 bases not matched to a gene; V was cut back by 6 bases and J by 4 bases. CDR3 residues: CASSPLVAGGYNEQFF. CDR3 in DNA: TGTGCCAGCAGCCCTTTGGTGGCGGGGGGATACAATGAGCAGTTCTTC.

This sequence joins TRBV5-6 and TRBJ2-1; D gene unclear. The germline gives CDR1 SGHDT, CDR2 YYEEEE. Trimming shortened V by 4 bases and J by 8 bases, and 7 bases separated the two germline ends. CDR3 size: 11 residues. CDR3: CASSTLDEQFF. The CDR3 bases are TGTGCCAGCAGCACTTTGGATGAGCAGTTCTTC.

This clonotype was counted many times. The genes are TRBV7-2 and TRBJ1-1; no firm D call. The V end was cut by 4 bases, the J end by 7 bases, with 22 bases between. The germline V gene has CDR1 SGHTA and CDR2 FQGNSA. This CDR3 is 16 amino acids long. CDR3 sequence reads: CASSSLWWELRGEAFF. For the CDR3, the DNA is TGTGCCAGCAGCTCACTCTGGTGGGAACTCCGGGGTGAAGCTTTCTTT.

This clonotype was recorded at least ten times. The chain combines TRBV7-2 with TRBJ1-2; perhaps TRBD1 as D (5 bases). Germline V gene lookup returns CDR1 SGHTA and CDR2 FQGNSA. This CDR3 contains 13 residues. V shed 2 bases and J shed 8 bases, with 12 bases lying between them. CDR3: CASSLSGLLGYTF. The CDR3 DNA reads TGTGCCAGCAGCTTATCAGGGCTTTTGGGCTACACCTTC.

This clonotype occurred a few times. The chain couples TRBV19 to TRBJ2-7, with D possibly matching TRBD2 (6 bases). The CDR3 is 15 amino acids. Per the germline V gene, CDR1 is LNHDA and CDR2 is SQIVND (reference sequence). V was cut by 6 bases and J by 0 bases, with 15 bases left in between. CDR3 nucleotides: TGTGCCAGTAGCGAAGACTGGCGGGGCTCCTACGAGCAGTACTTC. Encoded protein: CASSEDWRGSYEQYF.

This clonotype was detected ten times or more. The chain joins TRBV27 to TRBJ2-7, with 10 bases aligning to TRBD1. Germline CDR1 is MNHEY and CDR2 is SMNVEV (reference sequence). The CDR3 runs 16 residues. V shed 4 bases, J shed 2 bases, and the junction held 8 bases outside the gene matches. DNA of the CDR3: TGTGCCAGCAGTTCTCCGGGACAGGGGAGACCCTACGAGCAGTACTTC. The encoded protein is CASSSPGQGRPYEQYF.

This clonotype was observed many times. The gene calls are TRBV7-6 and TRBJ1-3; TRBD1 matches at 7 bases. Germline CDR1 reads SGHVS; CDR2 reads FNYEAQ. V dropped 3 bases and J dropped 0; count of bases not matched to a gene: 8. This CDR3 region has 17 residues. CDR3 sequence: CASSLGGTALSGNTIYF. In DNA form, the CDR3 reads TGTGCCAGCAGCTTGGGGGGGACAGCCCTCTCTGGAAACACCATATATTTT. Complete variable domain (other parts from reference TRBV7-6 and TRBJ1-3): GAGVSQSPRYKVTKRGQDVALRCDPISGHVSLYWYRQALGQGPEFLTYFNYEAQQDKSGLPNDRFSAERPEGSISTLTIQRTEQRDSAMYRCASSLGGTALSGNTIYFGEGSWLTVV.

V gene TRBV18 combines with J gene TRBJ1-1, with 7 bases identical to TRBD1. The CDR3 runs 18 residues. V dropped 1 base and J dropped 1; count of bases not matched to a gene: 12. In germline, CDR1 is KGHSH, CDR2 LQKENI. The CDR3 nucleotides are TGTGCCAGCTCACCACAAAAGGGGGCTCTGGTGGGGAACACTGAAGCTTTCTTT. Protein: CASSPQKGALVGNTEAFF. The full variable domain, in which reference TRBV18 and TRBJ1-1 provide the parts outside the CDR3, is NAGVMQNPRHLVRRRGQEARLRCSPMKGHSHVYWYRQLPEEGLKFMVYLQKENIIDESGMPKERFSAEFPKEGPSILRIQQVVRGDSAAYFCASSPQKGALVGNTEAFFGQGTRLTVV.

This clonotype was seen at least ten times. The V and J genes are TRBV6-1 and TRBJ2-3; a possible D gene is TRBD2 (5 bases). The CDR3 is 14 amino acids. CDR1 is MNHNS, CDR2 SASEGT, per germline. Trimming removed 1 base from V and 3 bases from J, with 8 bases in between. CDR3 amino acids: CASSEVPGTDTQYF. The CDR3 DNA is TGTGCCAGCAGTGAAGTTCCGGGGACAGATACGCAGTATTTT.

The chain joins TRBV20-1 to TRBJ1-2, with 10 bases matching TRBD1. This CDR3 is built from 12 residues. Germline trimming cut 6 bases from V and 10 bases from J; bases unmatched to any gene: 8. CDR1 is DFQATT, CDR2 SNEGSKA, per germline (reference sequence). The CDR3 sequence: CSARQGAMDYTF. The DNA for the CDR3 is TGCAGTGCGAGACAGGGGGCCATGGACTACACCTTC.

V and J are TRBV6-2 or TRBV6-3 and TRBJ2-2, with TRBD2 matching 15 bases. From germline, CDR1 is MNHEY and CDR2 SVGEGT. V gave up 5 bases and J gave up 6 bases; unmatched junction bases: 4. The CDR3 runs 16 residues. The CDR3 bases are TGTGCCAGCAGTCCCGGACTAGCGGGGGGGCCCGGGGAGCTGTTTTTT. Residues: CASSPGLAGGPGELFF.

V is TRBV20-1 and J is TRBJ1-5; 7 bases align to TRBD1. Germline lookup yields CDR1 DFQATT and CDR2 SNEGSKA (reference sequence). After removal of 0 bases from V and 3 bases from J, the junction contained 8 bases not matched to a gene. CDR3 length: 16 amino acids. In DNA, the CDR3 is TGCAGTGCTAGAGATCCGAGACAGGGTCTCAATCAGCCCCAGCATTTT. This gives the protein CSARDPRQGLNQPQHF.

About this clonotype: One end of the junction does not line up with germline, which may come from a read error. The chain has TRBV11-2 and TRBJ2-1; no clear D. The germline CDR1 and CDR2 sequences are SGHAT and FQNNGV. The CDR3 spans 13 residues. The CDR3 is CASSLDRLGSTVF. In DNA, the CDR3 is TGTGCCAGCAGCTTAGATCGGTTGGGGTCTACGGTCTTC. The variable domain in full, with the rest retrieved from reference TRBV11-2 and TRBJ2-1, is EAGVAQSPRYKIIEKRQSVAFWCNPISGHATLYWYQQILGQGPKLLIQFQNNGVVDDSQLPKDRFSAERLKGVDSTLKIQPAKLEDSAVYLCASSLDRLGSTVFGPGTRLTVL.

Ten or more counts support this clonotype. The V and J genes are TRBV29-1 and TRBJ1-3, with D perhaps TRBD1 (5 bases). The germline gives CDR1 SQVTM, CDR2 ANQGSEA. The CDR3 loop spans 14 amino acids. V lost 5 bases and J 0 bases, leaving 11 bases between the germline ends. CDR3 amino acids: CSVTDGHSGNTIYF. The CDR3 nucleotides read TGCAGCGTTACGGACGGACACTCTGGAAACACCATATATTTT.

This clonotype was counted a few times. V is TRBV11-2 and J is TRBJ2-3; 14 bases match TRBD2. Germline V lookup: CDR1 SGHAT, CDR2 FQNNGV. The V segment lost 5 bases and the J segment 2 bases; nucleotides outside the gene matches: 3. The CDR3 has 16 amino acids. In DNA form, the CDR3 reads TGTGCCAGCAGCCCGGGACTAGCGGGGGTCACAGATACGCAGTATTTT. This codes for CASSPGLAGVTDTQYF.

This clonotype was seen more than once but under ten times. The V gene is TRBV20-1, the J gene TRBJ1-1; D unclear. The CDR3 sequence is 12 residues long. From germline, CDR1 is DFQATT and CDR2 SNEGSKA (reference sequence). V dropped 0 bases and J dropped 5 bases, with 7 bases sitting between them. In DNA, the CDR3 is TGCAGTGCTAGAGATCCCCTAACTGAAGCTTTCTTT. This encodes CSARDPLTEAFF.

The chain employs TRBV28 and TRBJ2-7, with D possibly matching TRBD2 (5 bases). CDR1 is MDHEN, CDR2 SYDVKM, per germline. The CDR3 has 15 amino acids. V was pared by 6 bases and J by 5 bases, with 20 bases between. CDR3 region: CASSHDGGDIDEQYF. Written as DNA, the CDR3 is TGTGCCAGCAGCCACGATGGAGGAGACATAGACGAGCAGTACTTC.